This TCR beta chain was found in a study of blood T cells in healthy people across ages. Study outcomes and limitations: The donors' CMV status was not determined, possibly confounding changes in expanded clonotypes. TCR beta diversity per million T cells fell roughly linearly with age.

The length of the CDR3 is 18 residues. With 4 bases clipped from V and 2 bases from J, the junction kept 8 bases outside the gene matches. Germline CDR1 is SGHNT and CDR2 is YENEEA. A remark on this clonotype: As yet, its antigen is unknown.

Alongside a J-beta primer mix, a sample-barcoded 5' primer served in a second PCR lasting roughly 7 to 11 cycles. TCRdb itself ran the 5' RACE reads through MiXCR, one entry per CDR3 protein. The sample lists 800,000 to 950,000 distinct CDR3 sequences, approximately 32% seen once, with around 9.6% in the top ten. The sample also formed part of further work on T cells of mothers and their children. From that paper: Each mother gave over 8 million TCR beta CDR3 reads; each child, about 3 million. Detection of persistent microchimeric T cell clones did not occur.

The clonotype originates from a woman between 40 and 55 years old in good health. Input material: blood. The chain links TRBV11-3 to TRBJ2-2; 12 bases align to TRBD2. The CDR3 is CASSSPTSGGTNTGELFF. CDR3 DNA: TGTGCCAGCAGCTCCCCGACTAGCGGGGGCACTAACACCGGGGAGCTGTTTTTT.